A selection of T cell receptor beta chains follows, all from one sample in a study of siplizumab effects on memory and regulatory T cells. Measured with immunoSEQ multiplex PCR; TCRdb has only the in-frame clones, and not every one. The data show 100,000 to 110,000 clones, with over 90% seen just once and 1% to 1.5% held by the top ten. Sequenced sample: non-Treg CD4+ T cells sorted from blood. The receptors shown here come from a human donor in good health. Each CDR3 is given with its conserved first and last residue.

v_call cdr3_aa
TRBV6-6 CASSYVQGGTEAFF
TRBV4-2 CASSQDTGRAKNIQYF
TRBV11-2 CASSFAGTEYSPLHF
TRBV2 CASKGGAGFTGELFF
TRBV19 CASSIDGSPGNTIYF
TRBV6-6 CASSYSSAYSYEQYF
TRBV6-6 CASSVRSRIYEQYF
TRBV7-3 CASSPTDSYEQYF
TRBV28 CASDSRIHRGPAQYF
TRBV5-1 CASSSFAGLETQYF
TRBV5-1 CASSPQDGNTEAFF
TRBV7-2 CASSLVRGRQETQYF
TRBV5-1 CASSPPGLAGGRETQYF
TRBV28 CASSWTGTGSSYEQYF
TRBV11-3 CASSLGVGGIPYEQYF
TRBV19 CASSRTGTIAGELFF
TRBV2 CASSAGPPNQPQHF